One and the same sample provided the 22 T cell receptor beta chains below, sequenced in a study of T cell changes during pregnancy in multiple sclerosis. This table comes from immunoSEQ multiplex PCR, and its TCRdb copy is limited to in-frame clones, with some not included. The sample holds tens of thousands of clones, roughly 90% seen once. Sequenced material: CD8+ T cells from peripheral blood mononuclear cells, taken before pregnancy. All receptors come from a female donor with multiple sclerosis, enrolled in a pregnancy study.

The rearrangement links TRBV7-6 to TRBJ2-3; possibly TRBD1 for D (5 bases). Germline loops: CDR1 SGHVS, CDR2 FNYEAQ. The germline V and J ends were trimmed by 3 bases and 5 bases, with 9 bases remaining between them. The CDR3 loop spans 13 amino acids. CDR3 region: CASSLDNVDTQYF. In DNA form, the CDR3 reads TGTGCCAGCAGCTTGGACAACGTAGATACGCAGTATTTT. Using reference TRBV7-6 and TRBJ2-3 for the parts outside the CDR3, the full variable domain is GAGVSQSPRYKVTKRGQDVALRCDPISGHVSLYWYRQALGQGPEFLTYFNYEAQQDKSGLPNDRFSAERPEGSISTLTIQRTEQRDSAMYRCASSLDNVDTQYFGPGTRLTVL.

The CDR3 loop is CASSLGTGHSNYGYTF. CDR3 nucleotide sequence: TGTGCCAGCAGCTTGGGAACAGGACATTCTAACTATGGCTACACCTTC. The J gene is TRBJ1-2, the V gene TRBV5-6; the D gene is possibly TRBD1 (5 bases). The CDR3 length is 16 residues. Germline lookup yields CDR1 SGHDT and CDR2 YYEEEE. V lost 0 bases and J 0 bases, leaving 12 bases between the germline ends.

This clone was counted once. The chain links TRBV15 to TRBJ1-1; D might be TRBD1 (5 bases). The V end lost 1 base, the J end lost 0 bases, and 9 bases lay between the germline ends. Germline CDR1 reads LNHNV; CDR2 reads YYDKDF (reference sequence). The CDR3 consists of 15 residues. This chain's CDR3 is CATSRAMGLNTEAFF. As DNA, the CDR3 is TGTGCCACCAGCAGAGCTATGGGGCTGAACACTGAAGCTTTCTTT. Complete variable domain (other parts from reference TRBV15 and TRBJ1-1): DAMVIQNPRYQVTQFGKPVTLSCSQTLNHNVMYWYQQKSSQAPKLLFHYYDKDFNNEADTPDNFQSRRPNTSFCFLDIRSPGLGDTAMYLCATSRAMGLNTEAFFGQGTRLTVV.

The chain is built from TRBV27 and TRBJ2-7, with D maybe TRBD2 (5 bases). Trimming cost V 5 bases and J 0 bases, with 8 bases left between them. Germline V lookup: CDR1 MNHEY, CDR2 SMNVEV (reference sequence). The CDR3 covers 13 residues. Here the CDR3 reads CASSPGVSYEQYF. In DNA, the CDR3 is TGTGCCAGCAGTCCCGGGGTCTCCTACGAGCAGTACTTC.

CDR3: CSVEKGQGNTEAFF. The CDR3 bases are TGCAGCGTTGAAAAGGGACAGGGAAACACTGAAGCTTTCTTT. The genes are TRBV29-1 and TRBJ1-1; TRBD1 matches 9 bases. Unmatched junction bases numbered 3, after V lost 2 bases and J lost 2 bases. Per the germline V gene, CDR1 is SQVTM and CDR2 is ANQGSEA. The CDR3 spans 14 residues.

The CDR3 loop reads CSAEESGTEAFF. CDR3 nucleotides: TGCAGCGCCGAAGAATCAGGGACTGAAGCTTTCTTT. The chain combines TRBV29-1 with TRBJ1-1, with a possible D match to TRBD1 (5 bases). The ends were cut back, 7 bases at V and 5 bases at J, with 14 bases in the middle. This CDR3 contains 12 residues. Germline CDR1 SQVTM, CDR2 ANQGSEA.

J is TRBJ2-1 and V is TRBV13; TRBD2 might be the D (6 bases). CDR3 length equals 12 residues. V was shortened by 5 bases and J by 6 bases, with 8 bases between the two germline ends. Germline CDR1 PRHDT, CDR2 FYEKMQ (reference sequence). The CDR3 DNA sequence: TGTGCCAGCAGCCGGGGAGGCAATGAGCAGTTCTTC. Protein: CASSRGGNEQFF.

This clone was seen only once. The rearrangement joins TRBV7-3 to TRBJ2-3, with TRBD2 as a possible D gene (7 bases). V was trimmed by 4 bases and J by 0 bases, leaving 26 bases between them. Germline-derived CDR1 and CDR2 are SGHTA and FQGTGA. CDR3 length equals 20 residues. In DNA form, the CDR3 reads TGTGCCAGCAGCTCCTCCTTGTCGGCGGGGGCTTTACCTAGCACAGATACGCAGTATTTT. Protein: CASSSSLSAGALPSTDTQYF.

Worth noting for this clone: Compared with germline, one end of the junction differs, possibly owing to a read error. The chain employs TRBV7-7 and TRBJ2-5, with 14 bases lining up with TRBD2. Germline V gene lookup returns CDR1 SSHAT and CDR2 FNYEAQ (reference sequence). The CDR3 covers 19 residues. This chain's CDR3 is CASSPLHPGLAGDQETQYF. CDR3 in DNA: TGTGCTAGCAGCCCACTCCACCCGGGACTAGCGGGGGACCAAGAGACCCAGTACTTC.

The J gene is TRBJ2-7, the V gene TRBV5-6, with 7 bases that match TRBD2. V shed 1 base and J 0 bases; nucleotides not matched to a gene: 4. Germline CDR1 reads SGHDT; CDR2 reads YYEEEE. The CDR3 consists of 15 residues. CDR3 nucleotide sequence: TGTGCCAGCAGCTTGTACGGGGGGACCTCCTACGAGCAGTACTTC. Translation gives CASSLYGGTSYEQYF.

The chain recombines TRBV6-1 with TRBJ1-5; TRBD1 matches at 7 bases. CDR1 is MNHNS and CDR2 is SASEGT in the germline V gene. J gave up 6 bases and V 1 base, and 3 bases lay outside the gene matches. CDR3 length: 14 amino acids. The chain's CDR3 is CASSEEGAGQPQHF. The CDR3 DNA is TGTGCCAGCAGTGAAGAGGGGGCAGGTCAGCCCCAGCATTTT.

This clone has a handful of counts. The chain is built from TRBV9 and TRBJ2-7; 7 bases are a match to TRBD1. CDR1 and CDR2 (germline): SGDLS, YYNGEE. J gave up 0 bases and V 0 bases, and 3 bases lay outside the gene matches. The CDR3 sequence is 15 residues long. The CDR3 here is CASSVDGTASYEQYF. For the CDR3, the DNA is TGTGCCAGCAGCGTAGATGGGACAGCCTCCTACGAGCAGTACTTC.

CDR3 sequence reads: CASSSDRGGYEQYF. CDR3 bases: TGTGCCAGCAGTTCAGACAGGGGTGGATACGAGCAGTACTTC. The V gene is TRBV6-5, the J gene TRBJ2-7; TRBD1 aligns across 8 bases. The V gene end was trimmed by 4 bases and the J gene end by 4 bases; junction bases not matched to a gene: 6. CDR1 is MNHEY and CDR2 is SVGAGI in the germline V gene. The CDR3 totals 14 residues.

The CDR3 protein is CASHGPQSGDIQYF. The CDR3 DNA sequence: TGTGCCAGCCACGGACCACAGTCGGGAGACATTCAGTACTTC. The genes are TRBV21-1 and TRBJ2-4; the D call of TRBD2 is as the table states it, not checked on the DNA. TRBV21-1 is a pseudogene locus. The CDR3 consists of 14 residues.

The rearrangement uses TRBV13 and TRBJ1-1, with 11 positions matching TRBD1. The CDR3 contains 16 residues. V lost 1 base to trimming and J lost 4 bases; unmatched junction nucleotides: 5. Germline V lookup: CDR1 PRHDT, CDR2 FYEKMQ (reference sequence). The CDR3 sequence: CASSLEVGTGGTEAFF. Here the CDR3 DNA reads TGTGCCAGCAGCTTAGAGGTCGGGACAGGGGGCACTGAAGCTTTCTTT.

V and J are TRBV19 and TRBJ1-2, with D tentatively TRBD1 (6 bases). Trimming shortened V by 8 bases and J by 0 bases, and 16 bases separated the two germline ends. Germline loops: CDR1 LNHDA, CDR2 SQIVND (reference sequence). The CDR3 consists of 15 residues. The CDR3 protein is CASSEDSGSNYGYTF. In nucleotides, the CDR3 is TGTGCCAGTTCAGAGGACAGCGGCTCTAACTATGGCTACACCTTC.

By proportion, this clone is medium-sized. CDR3 DNA sequence: TGTGCCAGCAGCGAGGGGGTTGGGGAGGGCTACGAGCAGTACTTC. Its protein is CASSEGVGEGYEQYF. V usage is TRBV7-3 and J usage is TRBJ2-7, with TRBD2 as a possible D gene (7 bases). The ends were cut back, 5 bases at V and 3 bases at J, with 17 bases in the middle. From germline, CDR1 is SGHTA and CDR2 FQGTGA. The CDR3 is 15 amino acids.

The V and J genes are TRBV9 and TRBJ2-7; 7 nucleotides line up with TRBD2. Trimming at V came to 2 bases and at J to 0 bases, leaving 5 bases not matched to a gene. The CDR3 has 15 residues. Germline-derived CDR1 and CDR2 are SGDLS and YYNGEE. CDR3 residues: CASSVGLEFSYEQYF. The CDR3 DNA reads TGTGCCAGCAGCGTCGGACTAGAATTCTCCTACGAGCAGTACTTC. Looking up the rest from reference TRBV9 and TRBJ2-7 gives the full variable domain: DSGVTQTPKHLITATGQRVTLRCSPRSGDLSVYWYQQSLDQGLQFLIQYYNGEERAKGNILERFSAQQFPDLHSELNLSSLELGDSALYFCASSVGLEFSYEQYFGPGTRLTVT.

V and J are TRBV10-3 and TRBJ1-1; 11 bases are a match to TRBD1. This CDR3 is built from 16 residues. The V segment lost 4 bases and the J segment 3 bases; nucleotides outside the gene matches: 7. CDR1 is ENHRY, CDR2 SYGVKD, per germline. The CDR3 spells CAISGSDRGLYTEAFF. DNA for the CDR3: TGTGCCATCAGTGGCTCGGACAGGGGGCTTTACACTGAAGCTTTCTTT.

This chain links TRBV11-2 with TRBJ2-1; 7 bases fit TRBD2. After removal of 5 bases from V and 1 base from J, the junction contained 8 bases not matched to a gene. Germline CDR1 and CDR2: SGHAT and FQNNGV. CDR3 length: 16 residues. The CDR3 region is CASSLLSGLSYNEQFF. The CDR3 DNA follows: TGTGCCAGCAGCCTACTTAGCGGGCTTTCCTACAATGAGCAGTTCTTC.

This clone was recorded a few times. V is TRBV5-6 and J is TRBJ1-1, with D perhaps matching TRBD1 (5 bases). V shed 3 bases and J shed 6 bases, with 9 bases lying between them. The germline V gene encodes CDR1 SGHDT and CDR2 YYEEEE. The CDR3 runs to 12 residues. The CDR3 protein is CASSSRVSEAFF. For the CDR3, the DNA is TGTGCCAGCAGCTCCAGGGTCTCTGAAGCTTTCTTT.

The chain combines TRBV9 with TRBJ2-7, with D possibly TRBD1 on 5 matching bases. CDR3 length: 15 amino acids. CDR1 SGDLS and CDR2 YYNGEE come from the germline V gene. V gave up 4 bases and J gave up 1 base, with 15 bases separating them. Written as DNA, the CDR3 is TGTGCCAGCAGCACCGAACAGGATACTTCCTACGAGCAGTACTTC. This translates into CASSTEQDTSYEQYF.